This TCR beta chain came from a study of CXCR3-negative and CXCR3-positive naive CD8 T cells. Across the study: TRB reads totalled about 140 million, about 1.5 +/- 0.3 million per library.

Overall study findings and caveats: Compared with CXCR3-negative naive cells, CXCR3-positive naive cells showed more hydrophobic TRB CDR3s. Naive subsets displayed similar surface CD5, and TCR strength was inferred from TRB CDR3 properties. TRBV-TRBJ usage was similar across naive CXCR3 subsets but distinct in memory cells.

This clonotype counts as medium-sized by frequency. Its antigen is unknown. Identification of naive CD8+ T cells rested on CD45RO-CCR7+CD27+CD95- status. Via 5' RACE with UMI labels, TRB cDNA libraries were prepared. TCRdb reprocessed the 5' RACE reads and reports one entry per CDR3 protein, with no DNA. The table lists 4,500 to 5,000 distinct CDR3 sequences. This CDR3 has 11 amino acids. Germline assignment: CDR1 SQVTM and CDR2 ANQGSEA. The sequence was obtained from a human donor in good health. Some clones in this sample may be carry-over from other donors' samples. V and J are TRBV29-1 and TRBJ1-2; TCRdb reports TRBD1, a call that lacks DNA to check it against. The sequenced sample consisted of naive CXCR3+ CD8+ T cells from blood. Noted subset: CD45RO-CCR7+CD27+CD95- naive CD8+ T cells expressing CXCR3 (TNR3+). CDR3 in amino acids: CSVYRGYGYTF.